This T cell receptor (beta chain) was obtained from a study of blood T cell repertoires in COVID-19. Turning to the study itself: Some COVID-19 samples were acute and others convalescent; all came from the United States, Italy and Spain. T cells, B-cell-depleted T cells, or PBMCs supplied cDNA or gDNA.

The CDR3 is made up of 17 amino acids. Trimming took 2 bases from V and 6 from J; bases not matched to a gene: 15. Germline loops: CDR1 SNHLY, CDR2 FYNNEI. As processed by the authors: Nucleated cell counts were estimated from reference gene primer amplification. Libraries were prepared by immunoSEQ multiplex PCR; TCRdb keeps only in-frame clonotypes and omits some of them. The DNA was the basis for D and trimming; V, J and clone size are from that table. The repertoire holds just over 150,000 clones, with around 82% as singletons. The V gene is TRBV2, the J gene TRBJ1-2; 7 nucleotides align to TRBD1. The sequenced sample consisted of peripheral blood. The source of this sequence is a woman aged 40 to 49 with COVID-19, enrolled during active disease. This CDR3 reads CASSERFGGGTKNGYTF. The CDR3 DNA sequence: TGTGCCAGCAGTGAACGTTTTGGAGGGGGCACGAAAAATGGCTACACCTTC.